This TCR beta chain emerged from a study of blood T cell repertoires in COVID-19. CDR3 size: 14 residues. Germline CDR1 is LNHDA and CDR2 is SQIVND (reference sequence). The ends lost 7 bases at V and 7 bases at J; junction bases unmatched: 7. The repertoire was sequenced with immunoSEQ multiplex PCR; TCRdb's copy has only in-frame clones and lacks some. The sample lists some 200,000 clones; about 88% were seen once. The V call is TRBV19, the J call TRBJ1-6; 7 bases are a match to TRBD1. Specimen: peripheral blood. The sequence derives from a man aged 70-80 years with acute or convalescent COVID-19. The CDR3 DNA follows: TGTGCCAGTAACAAGCAGGGGGGCAATTCACCCCTCCACTTT. It translates to CASNKQGGNSPLHF.